These 10 T cell receptor beta chains were all obtained from the same sample, sequenced in a study of blood T cell repertoires in COVID-19 (dated by TCRdb to about 2020). Libraries were built with the immunoSEQ multiplex PCR assay. TCRdb took this table from immuneACCESS and kept in-frame rearrangements with V and J called. Such tables lack part of the clones; where checked against another copy, unresolved V genes explain under half of the gap, and the rest is unexplained. This sample comprises some 200,000 clones, roughly 80% of them detected only once. More than 4.5% of the sample is taken by the ten largest. Sequencing was performed on PBMCs or T cells enriched from blood (not recorded which). These receptors were obtained from a woman aged 45-59 years who had been exposed to COVID-19.

This clone came up once. Distinct nucleotide sequences in the sample also encode this CDR3. The chain has TRBV5-6 and TRBJ2-3; 7 bases align to TRBD1. CDR3 length equals 14 residues. Trimming cost V 0 bases and J 5 bases; bases outside gene matches: 3. Germline values: CDR1 SGHDT, CDR2 YYEEEE. Written as DNA, the CDR3 is TGTGCCAGCAGCTTGGGACAGGGAAAAGATACGCAGTATTTT. Encoded protein: CASSLGQGKDTQYF.

The chain carries TRBV5-1 and TRBJ1-1; D remains unclear. V shed 4 bases and J shed 3 bases, with 10 bases lying between them. Germline-derived CDR1 and CDR2 are SGHRS and YFSETQ. There are 13 residues in the CDR3. In DNA, the CDR3 is TGCGCCAGCAGCCGAGGGATTGACACTGAAGCTTTCTTT. Translating it yields CASSRGIDTEAFF.

This clone turned up a few times. V usage is TRBV29-1 and J usage is TRBJ1-5, with D unclear. Trimming pared 3 bases from V and 11 bases from J, leaving 14 bases between. This CDR3 spans 12 amino acids. Germline V CDR1 and CDR2: SQVTM, ANQGSEA. The CDR3 reads CSVDAGHGSQHF. CDR3 sequence (DNA): TGCAGCGTTGATGCGGGTCACGGGTCCCAGCATTTT.

This clone was observed a few times. CDR3 in DNA: TGTGCCACCAGTGCTGAGCGTACGCAGTATTTT. Amino acid sequence: CATSAERTQYF. The chain has TRBV24-1 and TRBJ2-3; no firm D call. Trimming removed 5 bases from V and 8 bases from J, with 7 bases in between. This CDR3 has 11 residues. Germline V CDR1 and CDR2: KGHDR, SFDVKD.

This clone was recorded once. The V call is TRBV18, the J call TRBJ2-1; 15 bases are shared with TRBD2. Germline V gene sequence: CDR1 KGHSH, CDR2 LQKENI. The trim removed 2 bases at V and 10 bases at J, leaving 6 bases unmatched. The CDR3 spans 16 residues. The DNA of the CDR3 is TGTGCCAGCTCACCAAGGACTAGCGGGGGGGCTAGAGAGCAGTTCTTC. It translates to CASSPRTSGGAREQFF.

V usage is TRBV6-2 or TRBV6-3 and J usage is TRBJ2-4, with a weak D call TRBD2 (6 bases). Trimming removed 2 bases at V and 0 bases at J, with 17 bases between. This CDR3 spans 18 amino acids. Germline assignment: CDR1 MNHEY and CDR2 SVGEGT. CDR3 nucleotides: TGTGCCAGCAGTTACGGGGGGACCAACGCCTTAGCCAAAAACATTCAGTACTTC. It translates to CASSYGGTNALAKNIQYF.

The V and J genes are TRBV7-8 and TRBJ1-1, with D perhaps TRBD1 (5 bases). The CDR3 has 14 amino acids. In germline, CDR1 is SGHVS, CDR2 FQNEAQ. V gave up 2 bases and J gave up 1 base, with 8 bases separating them. The CDR3 DNA is TGTGCCAGCAGCTTACAGGGATGGAACACTGAAGCTTTCTTT. Its protein product is CASSLQGWNTEAFF.

There are a few counts of this clone. The genes are TRBV4-1 and TRBJ1-4; D unclear. Trimming removed 4 bases at V and 7 bases at J, with 13 bases between. Germline CDR1 and CDR2: MGHRA and YSYEKL. The CDR3 covers 14 residues. CDR3 protein: CASSLGRRGEKLFF. Written as DNA, the CDR3 is TGCGCCAGCAGCCTCGGGAGGCGGGGTGAAAAACTGTTTTTT.

The V gene is TRBV3-1 (or the pseudogene TRBV3-2), the J gene TRBJ2-3; TRBD2 matches 8 bases. Germline V gene lookup returns CDR1 LGHDT and CDR2 YNNKEL (reference sequence). J was trimmed by 5 bases and V by 5 bases; bases with no gene match: 9. The CDR3 has 15 amino acids. The CDR3: CASSSTFRGGDTQYF. In DNA form, the CDR3 reads TGTGCCAGCAGCTCGACGTTTCGGGGGGGAGATACGCAGTATTTT.

V is TRBV6-5 and J is TRBJ1-2; 12 bases match TRBD1. There are 13 residues in the CDR3. CDR1 is MNHEY, CDR2 SVGAGI, per germline. With V trimmed by 6 bases and J by 7 bases, 3 bases remained unmatched. DNA for the CDR3: TGTGCCAGCAGCCGGGGACAGGGGGCTGGCTACACCTTC. Amino acid sequence: CASSRGQGAGYTF.